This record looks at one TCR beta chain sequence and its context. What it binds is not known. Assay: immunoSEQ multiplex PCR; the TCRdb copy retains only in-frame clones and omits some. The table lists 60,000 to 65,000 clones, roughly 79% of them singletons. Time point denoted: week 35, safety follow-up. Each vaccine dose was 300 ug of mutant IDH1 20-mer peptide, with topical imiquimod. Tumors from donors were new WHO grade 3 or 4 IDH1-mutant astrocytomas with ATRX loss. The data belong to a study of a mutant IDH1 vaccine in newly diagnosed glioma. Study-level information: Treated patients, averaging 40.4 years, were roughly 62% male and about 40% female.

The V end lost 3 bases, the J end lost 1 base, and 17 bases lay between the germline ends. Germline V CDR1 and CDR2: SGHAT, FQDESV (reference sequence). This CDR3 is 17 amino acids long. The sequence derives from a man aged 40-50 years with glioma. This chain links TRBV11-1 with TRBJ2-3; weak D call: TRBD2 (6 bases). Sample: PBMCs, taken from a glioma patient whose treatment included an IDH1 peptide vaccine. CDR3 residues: CASSFPVEGGGTDTQYF. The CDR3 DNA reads TGTGCCAGCAGCTTCCCGGTGGAGGGCGGTGGCACAGATACGCAGTATTTT.